This T cell receptor beta chain was sequenced for a study of PD-1 blockade in classical Hodgkin lymphoma (dated by TCRdb to about 2020). With respect to the entire study: Nivolumab dosing was 3 mg/kg intravenously every 2 weeks, continuing until either disease progression or unacceptable toxicity. The study used CyTOF and TCR beta sequencing to define a peripheral blood immune signature of response to PD-1 blockade in classical Hodgkin lymphoma. Findings and caveats that apply to the study as a whole: The study covered only a single clinical trial cohort, and the causes of the repertoire differences, possibly disease activity or prior therapy, were still not defined. A significant rise by C4D1 was seen in CD4+ but not CD8+ TCR diversity (p=0.0027 vs p=0.16), with the rise being most apparent in complete responders (p=0.02). Patients starting nivolumab less than 1 year after ASCT had lower diversity and were excluded from later analyses to avoid confounding by immune reconstitution. Trial patients with a complete response had baseline diversity similar to that of newly diagnosed patients, while partial responders and progressors had significantly lower diversity. Baseline TCR diversity was reported to be lower in newly diagnosed patients than in healthy donors and to be lower still in relapsed/refractory patients.

Concerning this clone itself: Its antigen remains unidentified. The input lacks base qualities; no much larger clone sits a single base away.

V gives up 0 bases and J gives up 1 base, and the segment between their germline ends measures 15 bases. The germline V gene gives CDR1 as MGHRA and CDR2 as YSYEKL. From the cysteine through the phenylalanine, the CDR3 covers 18 amino acids. Kept here is only the CDR3 DNA, which spans 54 bases and is read in frame from base 1. Sample time point, as interpreted from the label and publication: cycle 2 day 1 (C2D1) of nivolumab. Every trial patient had relapsed after autologous stem cell transplantation, and cohorts A, B and C differed in prior brentuximab vedotin exposure. The trial cohort included some 53 patients with relapsed/refractory classical Hodgkin lymphoma, and each patient had a best overall response of complete response, partial response or progressive disease. Trial patients were treated with single-agent nivolumab in the multi-cohort phase II CheckMate 205 trial. An independent review committee assessed best overall response by applying the 2007 International Working Group response criteria. PBMCs from the trial were collected at three points: immediately before nivolumab initiation (C1D1), and during therapy at cycle 2 day 1 and cycle 4 day 1. After peripheral blood was drawn into 8 mL Vacutainer Cell Preparation Tubes, PBMCs were isolated by centrifugation and then cryopreserved.

Genomic DNA was isolated using the Qiagen DNeasy kit from unsorted PBMCs as well as from negatively selected CD4+ and CD8+ fractions. Using primers that anneal to V and J segments, immunoSEQ multiplex PCR amplified the TCR beta CDR3 regions. Amplification bias was minimized using a synthetic immune receptor repertoire, and residual bias was removed computationally after sequencing. The published analysis was carried out like this. Repertoire diversity was quantified as the Shannon entropy index using custom Python scripts. Unsorted, CD4+ and CD8+ repertoires were analyzed separately, except in combined analyses where CD4+ and CD8+ sequences were merged in silico. A clone counted as expanded when the clone's frequency after treatment rose at least 2-fold relative to C1D1, and clones undetected at baseline were given a pseudocount of 0.5. Clones with 0 or 1 copy at C1D1 were classified as singleton clones, and clones with 2 or more copies were classified as non-singleton clones. Clones expanded in unsorted samples were labelled as CD4+, CD8+ or unknown by matching protein sequences in sorted samples from the same patient. Wilcoxon tests on paired samples were used to test diversity changes from C1D1 to C4D1. TCRdb retrieved this table from immuneACCESS and kept in-frame rearrangements only. Not all clones are present; in checked studies, unresolved V genes account for under half, and no reason is known for the remainder. V and J calls and clone size are given by that table; D and trimming were obtained from the DNA. Counted in this sample were 95,000 to 100,000 clones; around 89% of them appeared once. The ten largest clones take up 5% to 7.5% of the sample.

The V gene is TRBV4-1 and the J gene is TRBJ2-2, and the D gene may be TRBD2, 6 bases matching. This clonotype originated in a human donor with classical Hodgkin lymphoma. The source material was peripheral blood mononuclear cells (PBMCs), sampled before the second cycle of nivolumab. The DNA sequence is TGCGCCAGCAGCCAAGAGAGGCTTGTGGGACTGAACACCGGGGAGCTGTTTTTT. Its translation reads: CASSQERLVGLNTGELFF.